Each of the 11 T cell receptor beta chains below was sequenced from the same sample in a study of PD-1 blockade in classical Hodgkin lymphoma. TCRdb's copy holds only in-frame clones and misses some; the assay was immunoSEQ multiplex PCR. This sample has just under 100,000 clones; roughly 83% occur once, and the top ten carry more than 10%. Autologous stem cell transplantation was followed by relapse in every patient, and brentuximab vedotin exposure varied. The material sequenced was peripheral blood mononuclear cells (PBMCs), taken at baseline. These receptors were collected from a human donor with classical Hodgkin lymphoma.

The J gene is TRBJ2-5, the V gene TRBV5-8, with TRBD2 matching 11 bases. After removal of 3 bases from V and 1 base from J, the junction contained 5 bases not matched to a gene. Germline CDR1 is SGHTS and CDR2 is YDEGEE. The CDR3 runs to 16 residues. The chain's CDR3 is CASSSRGLAGQETQYF. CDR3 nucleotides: TGTGCCAGCAGCTCCCGAGGACTAGCGGGCCAAGAGACCCAGTACTTC.

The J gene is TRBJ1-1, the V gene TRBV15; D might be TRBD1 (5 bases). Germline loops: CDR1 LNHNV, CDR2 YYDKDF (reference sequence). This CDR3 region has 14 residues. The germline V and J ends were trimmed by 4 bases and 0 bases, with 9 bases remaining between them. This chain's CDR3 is CATSKGLLNTEAFF. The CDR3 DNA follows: TGTGCCACCAGCAAGGGACTGCTGAACACTGAAGCTTTCTTT.

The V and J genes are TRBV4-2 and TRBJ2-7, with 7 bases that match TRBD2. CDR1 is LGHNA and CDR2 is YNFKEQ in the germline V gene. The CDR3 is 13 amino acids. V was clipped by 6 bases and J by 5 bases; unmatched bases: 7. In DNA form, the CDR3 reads TGTGCCAGCAGAGGGAGGGTTCGCGACGAGCAGTACTTC. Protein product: CASRGRVRDEQYF.

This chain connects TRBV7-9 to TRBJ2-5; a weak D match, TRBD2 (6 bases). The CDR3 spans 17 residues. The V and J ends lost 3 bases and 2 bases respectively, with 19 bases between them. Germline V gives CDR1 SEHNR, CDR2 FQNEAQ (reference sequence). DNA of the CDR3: TGTGCCAGCAGCTTGGTTCGGGGGATGTGGGAGCAAGAGACCCAGTACTTC. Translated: CASSLVRGMWEQETQYF. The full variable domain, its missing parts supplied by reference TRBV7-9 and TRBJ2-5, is DTGVSQNPRHKITKRGQNVTFRCDPISEHNRLYWYRQTLGQGPEFLTYFQNEAQLEKSRLLSDRFSAERPKGSFSTLEIQRTEQGDSAMYLCASSLVRGMWEQETQYFGPGTRLLVL.

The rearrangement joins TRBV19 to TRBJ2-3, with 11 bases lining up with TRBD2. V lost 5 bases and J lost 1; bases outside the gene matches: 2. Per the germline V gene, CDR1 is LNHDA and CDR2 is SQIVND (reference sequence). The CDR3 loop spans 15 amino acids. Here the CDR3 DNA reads TGTGCCAGTAGTCCGACTAGCGGGGGCACAGATACGCAGTATTTT. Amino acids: CASSPTSGGTDTQYF.

CDR3 DNA sequence: TGTGCCAGCAGTGAATGGACAGGGCGAGAAGATGGCTACACCTTC. Amino acid sequence: CASSEWTGREDGYTF. The chain uses TRBV2 and TRBJ1-2; 8 nucleotides agree with TRBD1. Germline-derived CDR1 and CDR2 are SNHLY and FYNNEI. This CDR3 is 15 amino acids long. V was clipped by 2 bases and J by 6 bases; unmatched bases: 8.

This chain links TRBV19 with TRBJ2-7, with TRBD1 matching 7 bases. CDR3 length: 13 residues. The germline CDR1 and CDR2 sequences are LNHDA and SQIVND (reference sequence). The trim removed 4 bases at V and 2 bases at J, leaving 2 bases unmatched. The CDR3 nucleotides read TGTGCCAGTAGTAGGGACAGAGCCTACGAGCAGTACTTC. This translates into CASSRDRAYEQYF.

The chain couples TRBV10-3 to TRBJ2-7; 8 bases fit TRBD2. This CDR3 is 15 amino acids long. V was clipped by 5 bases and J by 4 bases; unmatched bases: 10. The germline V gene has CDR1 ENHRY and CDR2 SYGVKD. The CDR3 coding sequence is TGTGCCATCAGTCCCACCGGCAGCGGGAGTTACGAGCAGTACTTC. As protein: CAISPTGSGSYEQYF.

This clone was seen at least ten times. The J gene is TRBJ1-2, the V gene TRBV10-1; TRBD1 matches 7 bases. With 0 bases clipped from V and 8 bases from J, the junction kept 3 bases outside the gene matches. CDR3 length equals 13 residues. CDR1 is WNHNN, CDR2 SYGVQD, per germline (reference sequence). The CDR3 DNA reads TGCGCCAGCAGTGAGTCAAGGGGGCGAGGCTACACCTTC. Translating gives CASSESRGRGYTF.

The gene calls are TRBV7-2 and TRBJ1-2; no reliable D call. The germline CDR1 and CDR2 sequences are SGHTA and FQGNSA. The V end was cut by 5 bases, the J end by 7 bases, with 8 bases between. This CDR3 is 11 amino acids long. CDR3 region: CASSPRSGYTF. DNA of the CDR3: TGTGCCAGCAGCCCCCGGAGTGGCTACACCTTC.

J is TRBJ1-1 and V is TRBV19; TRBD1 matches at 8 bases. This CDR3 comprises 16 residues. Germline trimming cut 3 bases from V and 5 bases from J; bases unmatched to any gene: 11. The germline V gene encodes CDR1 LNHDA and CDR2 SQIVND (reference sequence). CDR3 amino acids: CASSIRQGPSQTEAFF. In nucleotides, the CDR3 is TGTGCCAGTAGTATCCGACAGGGGCCGAGTCAGACTGAAGCTTTCTTT. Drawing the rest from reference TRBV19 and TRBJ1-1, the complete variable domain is DGGITQSPKYLFRKEGQNVTLSCEQNLNHDAMYWYRQDPGQGLRLIYYSQIVNDFQKGDIAEGYSVSREKKESFPLTVTSAQKNPTAFYLCASSIRQGPSQTEAFFGQGTRLTVV.